The next 17 T cell receptor beta chains were all read from a single sample in a study of blood T cell repertoires in COVID-19. Sequencing was performed with immunoSEQ multiplex PCR; in TCRdb, only in-frame clones are kept and a portion is missing. Of 70,000 to 80,000 clones in the sample, approximately 86% were seen once. Sequenced material: peripheral blood. All receptors derive from a human donor in a cohort sampled during active COVID-19.

The genes are TRBV7-9 and TRBJ1-6; 7 bases map to TRBD1. CDR1 SEHNR and CDR2 FQNEAQ come from the germline V gene (reference sequence). V was pared by 5 bases and J by 10 bases, with 14 bases of the junction left unmatched. This CDR3 is 16 amino acids long. The CDR3: CASSPLADRDRSPLHF. The DNA of the CDR3 is TGTGCCAGCAGCCCCCTCGCCGACAGGGACCGGTCACCCCTCCACTTT.

This clone was seen only a few times. The CDR3 DNA sequence: TGTGCCTGGAGTGTACAGGAGAGTTCACCCCTCCACTTT. It codes for CAWSVQESSPLHF. The J gene is TRBJ1-6, the V gene TRBV30, with D possibly TRBD1 on 5 matching bases. Trimming left V 0 bases short and J 9 bases short, with 9 bases between. The germline V gene has CDR1 GTSNPN and CDR2 SVGIG (reference sequence). CDR3 length: 13 residues. Variable domain in full (rest from reference TRBV30 and TRBJ1-6): SQTIHQWPATLVQPVGSPLSLECTVEGTSNPNLYWYRQAAGRGLQLLFYSVGIGQISSEVPQNLSASRPQDRQFILSSKKLLLSDSGFYLCAWSVQESSPLHFGNGTRLTVT.

CDR3 loop: CASTSGGKQYF. CDR3 DNA sequence: TGTGCCAGCACATCAGGGGGTAAGCAGTACTTC. The V call is TRBV3-1 (or the pseudogene TRBV3-2), the J call TRBJ2-7; 7 bases line up with TRBD1. This CDR3 spans 11 amino acids. From germline, CDR1 is LGHDT and CDR2 YNNKEL (reference sequence). The V gene end was trimmed by 7 bases and the J gene end by 8 bases; junction bases not matched to a gene: 5.

The CDR3 DNA reads as TGTGCCAGCTCACCTGGGGGACAGGGCGCCTACAATGAGCAGTTCTTC. It encodes CASSPGGQGAYNEQFF. The chain has TRBV18 and TRBJ2-1; 9 nucleotides agree with TRBD1. Germline-derived CDR1 and CDR2 are KGHSH and LQKENI. This CDR3 contains 16 residues. J lost 2 bases, V lost 3 bases, and 5 bases had no gene match.

The rearrangement uses TRBV11-1 and TRBJ1-1; D is unresolved. The CDR3 sequence is 13 residues long. CDR1 and CDR2 from the germline V gene are SGHAT and FQDESV (reference sequence). Trimming cost V 3 bases and J 7 bases, with 12 bases left between them. In DNA, the CDR3 is TGTGCCAGCAGCTTCGGTCCACCGATTGAAGCTTTCTTT. Translation gives CASSFGPPIEAFF.

DNA of the CDR3: TGTGCCAGCAGCACAGGGGGGCTGTCGGCCGGGGAGCTGTTTTTT. It translates to CASSTGGLSAGELFF. The chain couples TRBV9 to TRBJ2-2; 8 bases map to TRBD1. The germline gives CDR1 SGDLS, CDR2 YYNGEE. The V gene end was trimmed by 4 bases and the J gene end by 6 bases; junction bases not matched to a gene: 8. This CDR3 region has 15 residues.

The chain employs TRBV21-1 and TRBJ2-3; TRBD1 is the table's D call, not checked against the DNA. TRBV21-1 is a recognized pseudogene. CDR3 size: 16 residues. CDR3 bases: TGTGCCAGTCGCAAGCAGGGCTCCTATAGGGCAGATACGCAGTATTTT. Amino acids: CASRKQGSYRADTQYF.

The genes are TRBV7-9 and TRBJ1-6, with 8 bases identical to TRBD1. V gave up 2 bases and J gave up 3 bases; unmatched junction bases: 0. The CDR3 consists of 15 residues. CDR1 is SEHNR and CDR2 is FQNEAQ in the germline V gene (reference sequence). CDR3 sequence: CASSLTGGYNSPLHF. The CDR3 DNA reads as TGTGCCAGCAGCTTAACAGGGGGCTATAATTCACCCCTCCACTTT. Full variable domain (missing parts from reference TRBV7-9 and TRBJ1-6): DTGVSQNPRHKITKRGQNVTFRCDPISEHNRLYWYRQTLGQGPEFLTYFQNEAQLEKSRLLSDRFSAERPKGSFSTLEIQRTEQGDSAMYLCASSLTGGYNSPLHFGNGTRLTVT.

The chain carries TRBV6-1 and TRBJ2-7, with 8 bases that match TRBD1. CDR3 length equals 13 residues. Germline values: CDR1 MNHNS, CDR2 SASEGT. Trimming took 3 bases from V and 7 from J; bases not matched to a gene: 5. CDR3 in DNA: TGTGCCAGCAGTGACAGGGGGCGAGATGAGCAGTACTTC. Amino acids: CASSDRGRDEQYF.

The chain links TRBV10-3 to TRBJ2-3; TRBD2 aligns across 12 bases. Germline trimming cut 7 bases from V and 2 bases from J; bases unmatched to any gene: 10. This CDR3 spans 17 amino acids. Germline V gene sequence: CDR1 ENHRY, CDR2 SYGVKD. DNA of the CDR3: TGTGCCATCACTGCGACCCGGACTAGCGGGGCCACAGATACGCAGTATTTT. It specifies CAITATRTSGATDTQYF.

The chain carries TRBV9 and TRBJ1-4; possible D gene TRBD1, 5 bases. Germline values: CDR1 SGDLS, CDR2 YYNGEE. Trimming pared 6 bases from V and 8 bases from J, leaving 20 bases between. This CDR3 is 15 amino acids long. In DNA form, the CDR3 reads TGTGCCAGCAATAGAAGGGGAGGGATCGGCGAAAAACTGTTTTTT. Protein product: CASNRRGGIGEKLFF.

The J gene is TRBJ1-4, the V gene TRBV19, with TRBD1 identical over 7 bases. With V trimmed by 6 bases and J by 3 bases, 4 bases remained unmatched. The V gene's germline CDR1 is LNHDA and CDR2 SQIVND (reference sequence). The CDR3 is 14 residues long. The CDR3 loop reads CASRDRRSNEKLFF. The CDR3 region has the DNA TGTGCCAGTAGGGACAGGCGATCTAATGAAAAACTGTTTTTT. The full variable domain, with the rest looked up from reference TRBV19 and TRBJ1-4, is DGGITQSPKYLFRKEGQNVTLSCEQNLNHDAMYWYRQDPGQGLRLIYYSQIVNDFQKGDIAEGYSVSREKKESFPLTVTSAQKNPTAFYLCASRDRRSNEKLFFGSGTQLSVL.

The chain uses TRBV7-3 and TRBJ2-1, with 11 positions matching TRBD2. Germline CDR1 is SGHTA and CDR2 is FQGTGA. The CDR3 is made up of 16 amino acids. Trimming took 2 bases from V and 3 from J; bases not matched to a gene: 3. The CDR3 DNA follows: TGTGCCAGCAGCTTAGCGGGACTAGCGGTCTACAATGAGCAGTTCTTC. This translates into CASSLAGLAVYNEQFF.

The chain employs TRBV10-3 and TRBJ2-3; 10 bases fit TRBD2. Trimming took 9 bases from V and 1 from J; bases not matched to a gene: 7. Germline CDR1 ENHRY, CDR2 SYGVKD. The CDR3 spans 15 residues. The CDR3 is CAIIASGGGTDTQYF. CDR3 coding DNA: TGTGCCATTATAGCTAGCGGGGGTGGCACAGATACGCAGTATTTT.

The V and J genes are TRBV9 and TRBJ2-3, with D perhaps matching TRBD2 (5 bases). The V and J ends lost 3 bases and 1 base respectively, with 12 bases between them. Per germline, CDR1 SGDLS and CDR2 YYNGEE. CDR3 length equals 15 residues. The CDR3 region is CASSARGTGTDTQYF. The CDR3 nucleotides read TGTGCCAGCAGCGCCCGGGGAACTGGCACAGATACGCAGTATTTT.

The rearrangement links TRBV21-1 to TRBJ2-1; no DNA check was done on the table's D call, TRBD2. TRBV21-1 represents a pseudogene. This CDR3 has 17 amino acids. The CDR3 spells CASSKVPWDYLLQEQFF. CDR3 in DNA: TGTGCCAGCAGCAAAGTACCCTGGGACTACCTCCTCCAAGAGCAGTTCTTC.

This clone was picked up one time. The chain carries TRBV6-1 and TRBJ2-3, with 7 bases aligning to TRBD2. With V trimmed by 3 bases and J by 14 bases, 14 bases remained unmatched. Germline V gives CDR1 MNHNS, CDR2 SASEGT. This CDR3 spans 14 amino acids. CDR3 protein: CASSEAFGRGFWYF. The CDR3 bases are TGTGCCAGCAGTGAGGCCTTTGGGAGGGGATTTTGGTATTTT.